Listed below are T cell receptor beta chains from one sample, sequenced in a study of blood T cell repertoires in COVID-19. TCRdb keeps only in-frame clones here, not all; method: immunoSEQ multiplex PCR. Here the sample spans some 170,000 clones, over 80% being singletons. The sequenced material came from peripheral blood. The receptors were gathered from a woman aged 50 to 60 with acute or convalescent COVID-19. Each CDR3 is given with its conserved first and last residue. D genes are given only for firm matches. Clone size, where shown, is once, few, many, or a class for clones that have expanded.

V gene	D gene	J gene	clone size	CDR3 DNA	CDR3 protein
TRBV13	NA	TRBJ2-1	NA	TGTGCCAGCAGCTCCACCCAGGGGTTGTCCTACAATGAGCAGTTCTTC	CASSSTQGLSYNEQFF
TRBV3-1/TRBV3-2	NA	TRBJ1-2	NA	TGTGCCAGCAGCCAAGGGGAACAGGGTCATGGCTACACCTTC	CASSQGEQGHGYTF
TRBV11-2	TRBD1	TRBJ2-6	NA	TGTGCCAGCAGCTTAGAGGCACGACAGGGCGTCTCTCGGGCCAACGTCCTGACTTTC	CASSLEARQGVSRANVLTF
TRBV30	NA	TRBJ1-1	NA	TGTGCCTGGAGTGGGAGCGTCGCAGCTTTCTTT	CAWSGSVAAFF
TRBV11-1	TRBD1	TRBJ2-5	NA	TGTGCCAGCAGCTTAGCAGGGGGCTTGGAGACCCAGTACTTC	CASSLAGGLETQYF
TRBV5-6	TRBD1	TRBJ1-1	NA	TGTGCCAGCAGCATACCACAGGGGGCGCGGGGCACTGAAGCTTTCTTT	CASSIPQGARGTEAFF
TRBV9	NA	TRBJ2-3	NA	TGTGCCAGCAGCGTAGCCCCCGGGGCAGATACGCAGTATTTT	CASSVAPGADTQYF
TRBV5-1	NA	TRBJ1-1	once	TGCGCCAGCAGCTCAATGACAAAACCGAACACTGAAGCTTTCTTT	CASSSMTKPNTEAFF
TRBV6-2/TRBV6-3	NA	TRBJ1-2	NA	TGTGCCAGCAGTTCCGACAGCGGCTACACCTTC	CASSSDSGYTF
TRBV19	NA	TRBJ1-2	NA	TGTGCCAGTAGTATAGGGGCATTCTATGGCTACACCTTC	CASSIGAFYGYTF
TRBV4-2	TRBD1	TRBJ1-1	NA	TGTGCCAGCAGCCACGACAGGGCGGACACTGAAGCTTTCTTT	CASSHDRADTEAFF
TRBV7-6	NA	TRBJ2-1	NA	TGTGCCAGCAGCTTAGTAGGGGGTCTAGGGTTCTTC	CASSLVGGLGFF
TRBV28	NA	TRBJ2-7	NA	TGTGCCAGCAGCCTCGACACAGCCCTCGAGCAGTACTTC	CASSLDTALEQYF
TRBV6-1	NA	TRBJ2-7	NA	TGTGCCAGCAGTGAGGCCAGGTCCTACGAGCAGTACTTC	CASSEARSYEQYF
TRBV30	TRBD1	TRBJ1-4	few	TGTGCCTGGAGCCTCCGACAGGGAGCTAATGAAAAACTGTTTTTT	CAWSLRQGANEKLFF
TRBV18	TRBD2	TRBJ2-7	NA	TGTGCCAGCACGAGCGGGAGGCATAACGAGCAGTACTTC	CASTSGRHNEQYF
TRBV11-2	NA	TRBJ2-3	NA	TGTGCCAGCAGCTGGGCCAGGGGGGGCACAGATACGCAGTATTTT	CASSWARGGTDTQYF
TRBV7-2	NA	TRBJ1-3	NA	TGTGCCAGCAGCTTAGGACAAAACTCTGGAAACACCATATATTTT	CASSLGQNSGNTIYF
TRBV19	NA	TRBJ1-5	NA	TGTGCCAGTACCCCTCGGGAGGGTGAGAGAAATCAGCCCCAGCATTTT	CASTPREGERNQPQHF
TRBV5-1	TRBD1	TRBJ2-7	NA	TGCGCCAGCACTCGGACAGGGAGCTACGAGCAGTACTTC	CASTRTGSYEQYF
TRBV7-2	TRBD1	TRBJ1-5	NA	TGTGCCAGCAGCCTTGACAGGGGACGTCAGCCCCAGCATTTT	CASSLDRGRQPQHF
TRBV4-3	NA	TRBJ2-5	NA	TGCGCCAGCAGCCATTGGCAGGGTTATCAAGAGACCCAGTACTTC	CASSHWQGYQETQYF
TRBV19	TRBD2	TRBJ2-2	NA	TGTGCCAGTAGTATGGCGGGGGGGTACACCGGGGAGCTGTTTTTT	CASSMAGGYTGELFF
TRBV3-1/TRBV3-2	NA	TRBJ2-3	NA	TGTGCCAGCAGCTTCTCCTCAGATACGCAGTATTTT	CASSFSSDTQYF
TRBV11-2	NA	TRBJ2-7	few	TGTGCCAGCAGCCCCGGGACTTTCTACGAGCAGTACTTC	CASSPGTFYEQYF
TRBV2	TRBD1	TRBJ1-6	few	TGTGCCAGCAGCTACAGGGGCGACAATTCACCCCTCCACTTT	CASSYRGDNSPLHF
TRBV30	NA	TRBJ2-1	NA	TGTGCCTGGAGTATCGGGACTCAGAACAATGAGCAGTTCTTC	CAWSIGTQNNEQFF
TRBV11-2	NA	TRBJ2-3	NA	TGTGCCAGCAGCCTCACACCTAGCACAGATACGCAGTATTTT	CASSLTPSTDTQYF
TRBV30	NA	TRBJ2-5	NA	TGTGCCTGGAGTGTGACGGGGGAGACCCAGTACTTC	CAWSVTGETQYF
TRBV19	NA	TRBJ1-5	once	TGTGCCAGTAGTGGAGGACTGAGCAATCAGCCCCAGCATTTT	CASSGGLSNQPQHF
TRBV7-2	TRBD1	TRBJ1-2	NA	TGTGCCAGCAGCGGGGACAGGGCCCGTGGCTACACCTTC	CASSGDRARGYTF
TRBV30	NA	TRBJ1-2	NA	TGTGCCTGGAGTGACGGTGCCTCGGCTAACTATGGCTACACCTTC	CAWSDGASANYGYTF
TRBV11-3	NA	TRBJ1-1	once	TGTGCCAGCAGCTTTACCCAGGGCTCTGAAGCTTTCTTT	CASSFTQGSEAFF
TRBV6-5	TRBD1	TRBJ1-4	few	TGTGCCAGCAGTTACTGGACAGGGACGGAACTGTTTTTT	CASSYWTGTELFF
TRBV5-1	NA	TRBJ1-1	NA	TGCGCCAGCAGCGGGAAGCGGGGGAACACTGAAGCTTTCTTT	CASSGKRGNTEAFF
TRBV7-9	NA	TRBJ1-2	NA	TGTGCCAGCAGCTTAGCCCGGACAGCTAACTATGGCTACACCTTC	CASSLARTANYGYTF
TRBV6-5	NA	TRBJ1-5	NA	TGTGCCAGCAGTTACTCGATGGGGGGACTTGGACAGCCCCAGCATTTT	CASSYSMGGLGQPQHF
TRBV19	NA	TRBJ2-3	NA	TGTGCCAGTAGTAACAGGCAAGGACCAGATACGCAGTATTTT	CASSNRQGPDTQYF
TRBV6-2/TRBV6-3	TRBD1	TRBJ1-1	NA	TGTGCCAGCAGTCTAACAGGGGGAGTCACTGAAGCTTTCTTT	CASSLTGGVTEAFF
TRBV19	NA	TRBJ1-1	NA	TGTGCCAGTAGTATTCTAGGGGTGGACACTGAAGCTTTCTTT	CASSILGVDTEAFF
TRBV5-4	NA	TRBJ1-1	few	TGTGCCAGCAGCCCCGGGCGGGCAGGATGGAACACTGAAGCTTTCTTT	CASSPGRAGWNTEAFF
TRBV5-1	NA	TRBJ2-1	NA	TGCGCCAGCAGCTTGGTACTAGGTAGCTCCTACAATGAGCAGTTCTTC	CASSLVLGSSYNEQFF
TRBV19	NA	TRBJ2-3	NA	TGTGCCAGTAGTTTCCGACCGGGACAAACAGTCACTTTGGACACAGAATCGCAGTATTTT	CASSFRPGQTVTLDTESQYF
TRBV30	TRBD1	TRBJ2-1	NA	TGTGCCTGGAGTGTACGGGACAGGGGGCTCCATGAGCAGTTCTTC	CAWSVRDRGLHEQFF
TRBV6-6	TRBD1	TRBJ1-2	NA	TGTGCCAGCACCAAAGGGACAGCTTTTTATGGCTACACCTTC	CASTKGTAFYGYTF
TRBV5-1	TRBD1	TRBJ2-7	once	TGCGCCAGCAGCTTAGGGGGACAGACCTACGAGCAGTACTTC	CASSLGGQTYEQYF
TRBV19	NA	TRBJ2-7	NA	TGTGCCAGTAGTATAGATTCAGGGACCTACGAGCAGTACTTC	CASSIDSGTYEQYF